This T cell receptor beta chain emerged from a study of blood T cell repertoires in COVID-19. Only one count was recorded for this clone. Profiled with immunoSEQ multiplex PCR; TCRdb holds only in-frame clones, not every one. The sample shows approximately 220,000 clones, around 92% of them seen only once. Across under 25 US areas, participants ranged in age from roughly 18 to 95 years. The V end was cut by 6 bases, the J end by 5 bases, with 8 bases between. Germline CDR1 WNHNN, CDR2 SYGVQD (reference sequence). CDR3 length equals 12 residues. This sequence joins TRBV10-1 and TRBJ1-5; TRBD1 might be the D (5 bases). The sequencing sample was made of PBMCs or T cells enriched from blood (not recorded which). The TCR sequence derives from a woman in her twenties or thirties with acute COVID-19. The CDR3 loop reads CASSPGYQPQHF. The CDR3 bases are TGCGCCAGCAGCCCAGGGTATCAGCCCCAGCATTTT.